This is a list of T cell receptor beta chains from one sample in a study of STAT3 mutations in large granular lymphocyte leukemia. Generated by immunoSEQ multiplex PCR, the TCRdb table keeps only in-frame clones and is missing some. Among about 42,000 clones listed, 81% were seen once. Sequencing used PBMCs. These receptors all come from a human donor with T large granular lymphocyte leukemia. Some clones in this sample may be carry-over from other donors' samples. Each CDR3 is given with its conserved first and last residue. D genes are given only for firm matches.

j_call d_call v_call cdr3_aa
TRBJ2-1 NA TRBV19 CASSPLGGTDNEQFF
TRBJ1-2 NA TRBV27 CASRANPGVYGYTF
TRBJ2-5 TRBD1 TRBV5-4 CASSDGQGQTQYF
TRBJ1-4 TRBD1 TRBV2 CASEKGAANEKLFF
TRBJ2-1 NA TRBV27 CASSPRLLSGHEQFF
TRBJ1-2 TRBD1 TRBV7-9 CASSPGQGGVRYTF
TRBJ2-3 TRBD2 TRBV11-3 CASSLGGSGGADTQYF
TRBJ2-5 NA TRBV7-2 CASSLLVGAQETQYF
TRBJ1-2 NA TRBV6-5 CASSYGAFNYGYTF
TRBJ2-1 NA TRBV5-6 CASSLRVSEQFF
TRBJ2-5 NA TRBV4-1 CASSQDRARTRTQYF
TRBJ2-7 NA TRBV4-1 CASSQAGTDRVEQYF
TRBJ2-3 TRBD2 TRBV11-2 CASSFSAGGPTDTQYF
TRBJ1-1 NA TRBV19 CASRSGVNTEAFF
TRBJ2-5 TRBD2 TRBV2 CASKRLAGGGTAETQYF
TRBJ2-5 NA TRBV11-2 CASSPEGHLQETQYF
TRBJ2-7 NA TRBV2 CASKDGTAGYEQYF